This is a list of T cell receptor beta chains from one sample in a study of T cells expressing NK-cell markers. TCRdb processed the 5' RACE reads again and assigns one entry to each CDR3 protein, with no DNA. This sample's clone table lists some 600,000 distinct CDR3 sequences. The sequenced sample consisted of blood T cells: a sorted CD56 or NKG2C T cell subset, CD4+ or CD8+ T cells, or bulk PBMC T cells (not recorded which). Every receptor here comes from a man between 18 and 29 years old in good health. Both conserved end residues are part of each CDR3.

TRBJ2-2 TRBV20-1 CSASSGLRVGGELFF
TRBJ2-1 TRBV27 CASSLSGGSEQFF
TRBJ1-3 TRBV6-1 CASSEDSQYGGNTIYF
TRBJ2-2 TRBV3-1 CASSQEGRETGELFF
TRBJ2-1 TRBV5-5 CASSEGLAGGPSYNEQFF
TRBJ2-6 TRBV5-1 CASSPDILTGANVLTF
TRBJ2-5 TRBV6-2/TRBV6-3 CASSFWAGHQETQYF
TRBJ2-7 TRBV7-9 CASSLPPQVLQYF
TRBJ2-1 TRBV3-1 CASSHRTSVLNEQFF
TRBJ2-1 TRBV12-3/TRBV12-4 CASNPSTGTLKNEQFF
TRBJ2-1 TRBV5-4 CASSTQDGVEQFF
TRBJ2-1 TRBV7-8 CASSFPDSGSYNEQFF
TRBJ2-4 TRBV15 CATSRGGGALNGIQYF
TRBJ1-3 TRBV15 CATRQAAGGNTIYF
TRBJ2-6 TRBV27 CASSFLDSDSGANVLTF
TRBJ2-7 TRBV12-3/TRBV12-4 CASSPPTSALSYEQYF
TRBJ2-4 TRBV30 CAWRRQGFGAKNIQYF
TRBJ1-1 TRBV5-1 CASSPTTVNTEAFF
TRBJ2-3 TRBV6-1 CASQLLAGGTDTQYF
TRBJ2-5 TRBV29-1 CSVVGPGGGETQYF
TRBJ2-1 TRBV2 CAIRDRDNNEQFF
TRBJ2-1 TRBV4-3 CASSPRRGDNEQFF
TRBJ2-1 TRBV5-1 CASSPNAGLANNEQFF
TRBJ2-3 TRBV18 CASLTGASADTQYF
TRBJ2-1 TRBV5-1 CASSLELAGRNEQFF
TRBJ2-1 TRBV5-1 CASARDSGSYNEQFF
TRBJ2-4 TRBV24-1 CATSDPGPLNIQYF
TRBJ1-5 TRBV20-1 CSAGTEGQPQHF
TRBJ2-3 TRBV7-8 CASSVQGSEDTQYF
TRBJ1-5 TRBV3-1 CASSRGQGWQPQHF
TRBJ2-2 TRBV5-5 CASSPRSRGNPEELFF
TRBJ2-5 TRBV6-5 CASSYSREREAQYF
TRBJ2-3 TRBV6-1 CASTEGQVDTDTQYF
TRBJ2-7 TRBV9 CASSVAGISYEQYF
TRBJ1-1 TRBV27 CASSRGQGRTEAFF
TRBJ2-5 TRBV30 CAWIPGPGPSEETQYF
TRBJ2-1 TRBV20-1 CSAAMGLGEQFF
TRBJ2-5 TRBV5-5 CASSPEPGGKTQYF
TRBJ2-7 TRBV3-1 CASSQGVLRSYEQYF
TRBJ2-2 TRBV4-1 CASSQEGRAHTGELFF
TRBJ2-1 TRBV9 CASSVASHGEQFF
TRBJ2-5 TRBV20-1 CSAFPRDSEETQYF
TRBJ1-6 TRBV12-3/TRBV12-4 CASRGGGQSYNSPLHF
TRBJ2-5 TRBV12-3/TRBV12-4 CASSKLTGRETQYF
TRBJ1-2 TRBV27 CASSGRNYGYTF
TRBJ1-5 TRBV7-9 CASSDQGLTNQPQHF
TRBJ2-1 TRBV4-1 CASSQDQGLGDEQFF
TRBJ1-1 TRBV20-1 CSAMTGMNTEAFF
TRBJ2-1 TRBV27 CASSSDTTGEDEQFF
TRBJ2-3 TRBV4-1 CASSQTELKERTSGTDTQYF
TRBJ2-1 TRBV11-2 CASSRTSGRVSNEQFF
TRBJ2-1 TRBV29-1 CSVEDRGTGGGEQFF